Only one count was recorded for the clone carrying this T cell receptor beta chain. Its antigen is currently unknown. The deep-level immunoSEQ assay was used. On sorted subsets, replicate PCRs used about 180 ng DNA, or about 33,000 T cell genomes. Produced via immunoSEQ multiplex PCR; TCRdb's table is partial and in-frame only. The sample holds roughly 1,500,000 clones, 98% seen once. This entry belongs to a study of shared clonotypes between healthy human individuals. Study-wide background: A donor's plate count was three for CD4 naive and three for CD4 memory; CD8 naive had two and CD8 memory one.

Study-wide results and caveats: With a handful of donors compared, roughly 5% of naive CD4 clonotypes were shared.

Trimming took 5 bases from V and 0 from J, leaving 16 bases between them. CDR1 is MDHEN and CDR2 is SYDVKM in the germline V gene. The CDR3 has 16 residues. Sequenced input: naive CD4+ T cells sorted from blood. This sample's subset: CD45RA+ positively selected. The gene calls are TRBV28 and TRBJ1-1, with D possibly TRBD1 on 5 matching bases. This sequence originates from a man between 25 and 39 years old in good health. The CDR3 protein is CASSTPGEVLNTEAFF. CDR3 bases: TGTGCCAGCAGTACCCCGGGGGAGGTCTTGAACACTGAAGCTTTCTTT.